Below are 17 T cell receptor beta chains sequenced from a single sample in a study of blood T cell repertoires in COVID-19. Sequencing used immunoSEQ multiplex PCR; TCRdb keeps in-frame clones, though not all of them. Among 220,000 or so clones, approximately 90% were seen once, and the ten largest hold 0.8% to 1%. The sample taken for sequencing was peripheral blood. Receptors originate from a man aged 60 to 75 with COVID-19, enrolled during active disease.

This chain joins TRBV30 and TRBJ2-7; 8 nucleotides match TRBD1. The CDR3 runs to 14 residues. The junction had 11 bases not matched to a gene; V was cut back by 7 bases and J by 3 bases. Germline CDR1 reads GTSNPN; CDR2 reads SVGIG (reference sequence). The CDR3 DNA is TGTGCCTTTATTTCGGGACAGGACGTCTACGAGCAGTACTTC. Translation: CAFISGQDVYEQYF.

V usage is TRBV2 and J usage is TRBJ1-6; D is uncertain. Trimming shortened V by 4 bases and J by 0 bases, and 16 bases separated the two germline ends. CDR1 is SNHLY and CDR2 is FYNNEI in the germline V gene. CDR3 length: 18 amino acids. Here the CDR3 DNA reads TGTGCCAGCAGTGCTTATGTTCTTGCGAGCTCCTATAATTCACCCCTCCACTTT. It encodes CASSAYVLASSYNSPLHF.

V and J are TRBV5-1 and TRBJ2-3; TRBD2 agrees at 11 bases. This CDR3 is built from 15 residues. The ends lost 4 bases at V and 3 bases at J; junction bases unmatched: 4. CDR1 SGHRS and CDR2 YFSETQ come from the germline V gene. CDR3 protein: CASSTGLAGTDTQYF. The CDR3 nucleotides read TGCGCCAGCAGCACCGGACTAGCGGGTACAGATACGCAGTATTTT.

Written as DNA, the CDR3 is TGTGCCGTCAACAGGGCCTCAGGGACTGGCTACACCTTC. As protein: CAVNRASGTGYTF. The rearrangement uses TRBV2 and TRBJ1-2; a possible D gene is TRBD1 (6 bases). The CDR3 has 13 residues. Germline CDR1 is SNHLY and CDR2 is FYNNEI. V gave up 11 bases and J gave up 7 bases, with 20 bases separating them.

This clone was found once. This chain uses TRBV5-1 with TRBJ1-1; D call uncertain. V lost 1 base to trimming and J lost 5 bases, with 9 bases between them. Germline loops: CDR1 SGHRS, CDR2 YFSETQ. CDR3 size: 13 residues. In DNA form, the CDR3 reads TGCGCCAGCAGCTTGATTAGAGAGACTGAAGCTTTCTTT. This encodes CASSLIRETEAFF.

The chain joins TRBV6-4 to TRBJ1-5; no clear D. Between the trimmed V and J ends, which lost 7 bases and 5 bases, there was a span of 18 bases. The CDR3 contains 15 residues. Germline CDR1 MRHNA, CDR2 SNTAGT. The CDR3 sequence: CASTKRDSQDQPQHF. The CDR3 region has the DNA TGTGCCAGCACAAAGCGGGATTCCCAGGATCAGCCCCAGCATTTT.

The CDR3 here is CASSSGLAGAHNEQFF. CDR3 nucleotides: TGTGCCAGCTCATCCGGACTAGCGGGAGCCCACAATGAGCAGTTCTTC. The rearrangement uses TRBV18 and TRBJ2-1; TRBD2 matches at 13 bases. The CDR3 sequence is 16 residues long. After removal of 5 bases from V and 5 bases from J, the junction contained 6 bases not matched to a gene. CDR1 and CDR2 (germline): KGHSH, LQKENI.

The J gene is TRBJ1-2, the V gene TRBV7-9; D unresolved. Germline CDR1 SEHNR, CDR2 FQNEAQ (reference sequence). Trimming removed 0 bases from V and 1 base from J, with 9 bases in between. CDR3 size: 15 residues. The CDR3 loop is CASSLAAAVNYGYTF. The CDR3 coding sequence is TGTGCCAGCAGCTTAGCGGCGGCAGTTAACTATGGCTACACCTTC. Variable domain in full (rest from reference TRBV7-9 and TRBJ1-2): DTGVSQNPRHKITKRGQNVTFRCDPISEHNRLYWYRQTLGQGPEFLTYFQNEAQLEKSRLLSDRFSAERPKGSFSTLEIQRTEQGDSAMYLCASSLAAAVNYGYTFGSGTRLTVV.

This rearrangement joins TRBV27 to TRBJ2-3, with 9 bases aligning to TRBD1. The V and J ends lost 6 bases and 5 bases, in that order; junction bases with no gene match: 9. The V gene's germline CDR1 is MNHEY and CDR2 SMNVEV (reference sequence). The CDR3 sequence is 15 residues long. As DNA, the CDR3 is TGTGCCAGCAGCCGATCAACAGGGGGCCAAGATACGCAGTATTTT. It yields the protein CASSRSTGGQDTQYF.

This chain links TRBV4-3 with TRBJ2-2, with D possibly matching TRBD2 (5 bases). V was shortened by 5 bases and J by 6 bases, with 10 bases between the two germline ends. Germline lookup yields CDR1 LGHNA and CDR2 YSLEER. The CDR3 sequence is 13 residues long. The DNA of the CDR3 is TGCGCCAGCAGCTGGACTGCCGCCGGGGAGCTGTTTTTT. As protein: CASSWTAAGELFF.

The CDR3 reads CASSSGTSGIYEQYF. The CDR3 DNA reads TGTGCCAGCTCATCTGGGACTAGCGGGATATACGAGCAGTACTTC. The V gene is TRBV18, the J gene TRBJ2-7; 13 positions agree with TRBD2. Germline CDR1 is KGHSH and CDR2 is LQKENI. The CDR3 is 15 residues long. Losses at the gene ends were 5 bases for V and 4 bases for J; bases not matched to a gene: 5.

The chain recombines TRBV9 with TRBJ2-3; TRBD2 aligns across 10 bases. The V gene's germline CDR1 is SGDLS and CDR2 YYNGEE. The junction had 7 bases not matched to a gene; V was cut back by 3 bases and J by 3 bases. The CDR3 has 16 amino acids. The CDR3 region is CASSGPTSGRTDTQYF. In DNA, the CDR3 is TGTGCCAGCAGCGGCCCGACTAGCGGGCGGACAGATACGCAGTATTTT.

The rearrangement joins TRBV19 to TRBJ2-2; the D is unclear. Trimming removed 9 bases from V and 0 bases from J, with 11 bases in between. The V gene's germline CDR1 is LNHDA and CDR2 SQIVND (reference sequence). This CDR3 has 14 amino acids. CDR3 nucleotide sequence: TGTGCCAGCCGACACCAGTCGAACACCGGGGAGCTGTTTTTT. This encodes CASRHQSNTGELFF.

This sequence joins TRBV2 and TRBJ2-3, with 9 bases that match TRBD2. The CDR3 length is 15 residues. The germline gives CDR1 SNHLY, CDR2 FYNNEI. J was trimmed by 2 bases and V by 6 bases; bases with no gene match: 6. The CDR3 sequence is CASRAGLAYTDTQYF. The CDR3 nucleotides read TGTGCCAGCAGGGCGGGACTAGCTTACACAGATACGCAGTATTTT.

The sample holds one count of this clone. The gene calls are TRBV5-1 and TRBJ1-2, with 10 nucleotides matching TRBD1. Germline V gene sequence: CDR1 SGHRS, CDR2 YFSETQ. This CDR3 has 19 residues. J lost 1 base, V lost 0 bases, and 12 bases had no gene match. CDR3: CASSLEPTGGPAINYGYTF. The CDR3, as DNA: TGCGCCAGCAGCTTGGAACCGACAGGGGGCCCTGCTATTAACTATGGCTACACCTTC.

The gene calls are TRBV2 and TRBJ2-1; possibly TRBD2 for D (6 bases). The germline V gene encodes CDR1 SNHLY and CDR2 FYNNEI. V shed 8 bases and J shed 9 bases, with 11 bases lying between them. The length of the CDR3 is 11 residues. The CDR3 sequence: CASVLGGEQFF. In DNA form, the CDR3 reads TGTGCCAGCGTGCTCGGGGGTGAGCAGTTCTTC.

The chain is built from TRBV7-2 and TRBJ1-2, with D maybe TRBD1 (6 bases). Per the germline V gene, CDR1 is SGHTA and CDR2 is FQGNSA. Trimming pared 2 bases from V and 5 bases from J, leaving 18 bases between. The CDR3 loop spans 16 amino acids. In DNA, the CDR3 is TGTGCCAGCAGCTTAACTCTCCAGGGGCATTCTTATGGCTACACCTTC. Protein product: CASSLTLQGHSYGYTF.